One and the same sample provided the 28 T cell receptor beta chains below, sequenced in a study of chemoradiotherapy in HPV16-positive cancers. Repertoires were generated with immunoSEQ multiplex PCR, while TCRdb's copy carries only in-frame clones and drops some. Counted here are roughly 1,300 clones, roughly 75% occurring once; the ten biggest clones make up roughly 14%. The input for sequencing was tumor tissue, taken from a patient who underwent chemoradiotherapy. These receptors were collected from a human donor with HPV-associated anogenital cancer.

The chain couples TRBV4-1 to TRBJ2-5; 8 bases align to TRBD2. J lost 3 bases, V lost 1 base, and 7 bases had no gene match. The germline CDR1 and CDR2 sequences are MGHRA and YSYEKL. This CDR3 region has 16 residues. In DNA, the CDR3 is TGCGCCAGCAGCCAAGGACTCAGAGCGGGAGAAGAGACCCAGTACTTC. Its translation is CASSQGLRAGEETQYF.

The V call is TRBV6-5, the J call TRBJ2-1; weak D call: TRBD2 (6 bases). V dropped 7 bases and J dropped 2 bases, with 12 bases sitting between them. Germline CDR1 and CDR2: MNHEY and SVGAGI. This CDR3 has 14 amino acids. CDR3 loop: CASTDWGAYNEQFF. In nucleotides, the CDR3 is TGTGCCAGCACCGACTGGGGGGCCTACAATGAGCAGTTCTTC.

V gene TRBV11-3 combines with J gene TRBJ2-7; D possibly corresponds to TRBD2 (5 bases). V was trimmed by 5 bases and J by 0 bases, leaving 14 bases between them. The CDR3 spans 15 residues. Germline V gene sequence: CDR1 SGHNT, CDR2 YENEEA. CDR3: CASSPPGIFSYEQYF. CDR3 nucleotide sequence: TGTGCCAGCAGCCCGCCGGGGATATTCTCCTACGAGCAGTACTTC.

This clone has just a few counts. This chain links TRBV2 with TRBJ2-7; 8 bases map to TRBD2. Unmatched junction bases numbered 11, after V lost 8 bases and J lost 2 bases. Germline V gives CDR1 SNHLY, CDR2 FYNNEI. The CDR3 sequence is 15 residues long. CDR3 bases: TGTGCCAGCGGAGACCCCAGCGGGAGAGCCTACGAGCAGTACTTC. Its translation is CASGDPSGRAYEQYF.

This chain links TRBV12-5 with TRBJ2-5; D call uncertain. Germline CDR1 LGHNT, CDR2 FRNRAP. V was cut by 7 bases and J by 0 bases, with 12 bases left in between. The CDR3 consists of 14 residues. Here the CDR3 reads CASAPTEYQETQYF. The CDR3, as DNA: TGTGCTAGTGCCCCGACTGAGTACCAAGAGACCCAGTACTTC.

The chain combines TRBV5-1 with TRBJ2-7; D is unresolved. This CDR3 is 15 amino acids long. V dropped 0 bases and J dropped 5 bases, with 15 bases sitting between them. Germline V CDR1 and CDR2: SGHRS, YFSETQ. CDR3 in amino acids: CASSLVGYKQNEQYF. The CDR3 nucleotides are TGCGCCAGCAGCTTGGTGGGGTATAAGCAGAACGAGCAGTACTTC.

This clone has only a few counts. The chain couples TRBV27 to TRBJ2-5; the D is unclear. Looked up from germline, CDR1 is MNHEY and CDR2 is SMNVEV (reference sequence). Trimming removed 6 bases at V and 2 bases at J, with 16 bases between. There are 15 residues in the CDR3. CDR3 sequence: CASSRTFGQQETQYF. In DNA, the CDR3 is TGTGCCAGCAGCAGGACCTTTGGTCAGCAAGAGACCCAGTACTTC.

This sequence joins TRBV6-6 and TRBJ2-2; D is possibly TRBD1 (7 bases). The germline CDR1 and CDR2 sequences are MNHNY and SVGAGI (reference sequence). The CDR3 has 13 residues. V lost 10 bases and J 7 bases, leaving 16 bases between the germline ends. CDR3 residues: CATGDRVLGELFF. CDR3 nucleotide sequence: TGTGCCACGGGGGACAGAGTTCTCGGGGAGCTGTTTTTT.

This rearrangement joins TRBV9 to TRBJ2-1; weak D call: TRBD1 (5 bases). V lost 4 bases to trimming and J lost 4 bases, with 12 bases between them. The CDR3 has 14 residues. Germline lookup yields CDR1 SGDLS and CDR2 YYNGEE. CDR3 sequence: CASSPVGVYNEQFF. The CDR3 DNA is TGTGCCAGCAGCCCCGTAGGGGTTTACAATGAGCAGTTCTTC.

This clone is a singleton in its sample. The chain is built from TRBV18 and TRBJ2-1; D uncertain. This CDR3 contains 18 residues. Germline CDR1 KGHSH, CDR2 LQKENI. V was trimmed by 0 bases and J by 3 bases, leaving 18 bases between them. CDR3 sequence (DNA): TGTGCCAGCTCACCACCCAGCACATGGAGTTCCGTCTACAATGAGCAGTTCTTC. The encoded protein is CASSPPSTWSSVYNEQFF.

The chain combines TRBV4-1 with TRBJ2-3; TRBD2 agrees at 8 bases. Germline lookup yields CDR1 MGHRA and CDR2 YSYEKL. The junction had 2 bases not matched to a gene; V was cut back by 0 bases and J by 0 bases. There are 16 residues in the CDR3. The CDR3 loop reads CASSQDGTRSTDTQYF. The CDR3 bases are TGCGCCAGCAGCCAAGATGGGACTAGGAGCACAGATACGCAGTATTTT.

The CDR3 protein is CSVEGVQEKLFF. The CDR3 coding sequence is TGCAGCGTTGAGGGGGTCCAAGAAAAACTGTTTTTT. The J gene is TRBJ1-4, the V gene TRBV29-1; tentatively, D is TRBD1 (5 bases). Germline V lookup: CDR1 SQVTM, CDR2 ANQGSEA. Deletions cut 3 bases from V and 8 bases from J, with 10 bases between. CDR3 size: 12 residues.

The V and J genes are TRBV29-1 and TRBJ2-3; TRBD1 or TRBD2 may be the D gene (7 bases each). CDR1 is SQVTM and CDR2 is ANQGSEA in the germline V gene. This CDR3 spans 13 amino acids. The V gene lost 8 bases and the J gene lost 3 bases, with 15 bases spanning the gap. The CDR3 DNA reads as TGCAGCACCCGACAGGGAGGGACAGATACGCAGTATTTT. Its protein product is CSTRQGGTDTQYF.

In the case of this clone: At one end the junction does not follow the germline gene, possibly because of a read error. The chain uses TRBV7-7 and TRBJ2-3, with unresolved D. This CDR3 comprises 16 residues. Germline V gene data show CDR1 as SSHAT and CDR2 as FNYEAQ (reference sequence). Here the CDR3 reads CASSPGGSLSGDTQYF. CDR3 bases: TGTGCTAGCAGTCCCGGCGGCTCACTCTCTGGGGATACGCAGTATTTT. The variable domain in full, with the rest retrieved from reference TRBV7-7 and TRBJ2-3, is GAGVSQSPRYKVTKRGQDVTLRCDPISSHATLYWYQQALGQGPEFLTYFNYEAQPDKSGLPSDRFSAERPEGSISTLTIQRTEQRDSAMYRCASSPGGSLSGDTQYFGPGTRLTVL.

This chain joins TRBV7-8 and TRBJ2-7; 12 nucleotides match TRBD2. Germline CDR1 is SGHVS and CDR2 is FQNEAQ. The trim removed 5 bases at V and 6 bases at J, leaving 8 bases unmatched. This CDR3 spans 15 amino acids. The CDR3 nucleotides read TGTGCCAGCAGCCCCAGACTAGCGGGAGCTCGCGAGCAGTACTTC. Residues: CASSPRLAGAREQYF.

This sequence joins TRBV30 and TRBJ2-1; tentatively, D is TRBD2 (5 bases). Trimming pared 2 bases from V and 9 bases from J, leaving 17 bases between. The CDR3 is 14 residues long. Germline V gives CDR1 GTSNPN, CDR2 SVGIG (reference sequence). Here the CDR3 reads CAWSPGGGLGEQFF. The DNA of the CDR3 is TGTGCCTGGAGTCCCGGAGGAGGTCTGGGTGAGCAGTTCTTC.

This sequence joins TRBV2 and TRBJ1-2; 9 bases agree with TRBD1. This CDR3 is built from 14 residues. Looked up from germline, CDR1 is SNHLY and CDR2 is FYNNEI. J lost 3 bases, V lost 2 bases, and 1 base had no gene match. For the CDR3, the DNA is TGTGCCAGCAGTGAAAGACAGGGGGACTATGGCTACACCTTC. Encoded protein: CASSERQGDYGYTF.

The genes are TRBV7-8 and TRBJ2-3; TRBD2 agrees at 9 bases. Trimming cost V 4 bases and J 6 bases; bases outside gene matches: 26. The germline CDR1 and CDR2 sequences are SGHVS and FQNEAQ. The CDR3 covers 21 residues. The CDR3 spells CASSYRVRRGPSGVSRDTQYF. CDR3 nucleotide sequence: TGTGCCAGCAGCTACCGGGTTCGACGGGGTCCTAGCGGGGTTTCGAGGGATACGCAGTATTTT. Looking up the rest from reference TRBV7-8 and TRBJ2-3 gives the full variable domain: GAGVSQSPRYKVAKRGQDVALRCDPISGHVSLFWYQQALGQGPEFLTYFQNEAQLDKSGLPSDRFFAERPEGSVSTLKIQRTQQEDSAVYLCASSYRVRRGPSGVSRDTQYFGPGTRLTVL.

The rearrangement uses TRBV18 and TRBJ1-2, with TRBD1 as a possible D gene (5 bases). V lost 0 bases to trimming and J lost 6 bases, with 11 bases between them. CDR1 and CDR2 from the germline V gene are KGHSH and LQKENI. The CDR3 is 14 residues long. In DNA form, the CDR3 reads TGTGCCAGCTCACCACCGGGCGACAGAAATGGCTACACCTTC. As protein: CASSPPGDRNGYTF.

This clone rates as hyperexpanded. This chain links TRBV28 with TRBJ1-5; D might be TRBD1 (5 bases). Germline lookup yields CDR1 MDHEN and CDR2 SYDVKM. The CDR3 is 15 residues long. V shed 4 bases and J shed 3 bases, with 13 bases lying between them. This CDR3 reads CASSSRVSLNQPQHF. CDR3 nucleotides: TGTGCCAGCAGTTCCAGGGTTAGCCTCAATCAGCCCCAGCATTTT.

The chain is built from TRBV5-4 and TRBJ1-6, with D unclear. Germline-derived CDR1 and CDR2 are SGHNT and YYREEE (reference sequence). V lost 0 bases and J lost 6, with 7 bases in between. The CDR3 length is 14 residues. The CDR3 sequence is CASSLDPANSPLHF. The CDR3 bases are TGTGCCAGCAGCTTGGATCCGGCTAATTCACCCCTCCACTTT. Together with reference TRBV5-4 and TRBJ1-6, the CDR3 gives the full variable domain: ETGVTQSPTHLIKTRGQQVTLRCSSQSGHNTVSWYQQALGQGPQFIFQYYREEENGRGNFPPRFSGLQFPNYSSELNVNALELDDSALYLCASSLDPANSPLHFGNGTRLTVT.

The J gene is TRBJ2-5, the V gene TRBV7-9; the D gene could be TRBD1 or TRBD2 (5 bases each). The V gene lost 5 bases and the J gene lost 5 bases, with 15 bases spanning the gap. Per the germline V gene, CDR1 is SEHNR and CDR2 is FQNEAQ (reference sequence). The length of the CDR3 is 14 residues. The CDR3 loop is CASSLIPGLETQYF. In DNA form, the CDR3 reads TGTGCCAGCAGCCTTATCCCGGGGCTTGAGACCCAGTACTTC. Full variable domain (missing parts from reference TRBV7-9 and TRBJ2-5): DTGVSQNPRHKITKRGQNVTFRCDPISEHNRLYWYRQTLGQGPEFLTYFQNEAQLEKSRLLSDRFSAERPKGSFSTLEIQRTEQGDSAMYLCASSLIPGLETQYFGPGTRLLVL.

This clone was recorded once. CDR3 amino acids: CASSEQGAKNIQYF. DNA of the CDR3: TGTGCCAGCAGTGAACAGGGTGCCAAAAACATTCAGTACTTC. The gene calls are TRBV2 and TRBJ2-4, with D tentatively TRBD1 (5 bases). The CDR3 is made up of 14 amino acids. The germline V gene encodes CDR1 SNHLY and CDR2 FYNNEI. V was clipped by 2 bases and J by 1 base, with 6 bases between them.

This clone is large in the sample. The V and J genes are TRBV7-8 and TRBJ2-7; D is undetermined. Trimming cost V 2 bases and J 0 bases, with 11 bases left between them. CDR1 SGHVS and CDR2 FQNEAQ come from the germline V gene. This CDR3 spans 15 amino acids. CDR3 amino acids: CASSLSQTSSYEQYF. DNA of the CDR3: TGTGCCAGCAGCTTATCACAGACCAGCTCCTACGAGCAGTACTTC.

The chain joins TRBV6-5 to TRBJ2-7; D may match TRBD1 or TRBD2 (5 bases each). The CDR3 extends over 15 amino acids. V lost 4 bases and J 1 base, leaving 14 bases between the germline ends. Germline lookup yields CDR1 MNHEY and CDR2 SVGAGI. CDR3 sequence (DNA): TGTGCCAGCAGTTTCTCAGGATGGGGGTCCTACGAGCAGTACTTC. It specifies CASSFSGWGSYEQYF.

The chain combines TRBV7-7 with TRBJ2-2; 7 nucleotides line up with TRBD1. Per germline, CDR1 SSHAT and CDR2 FNYEAQ (reference sequence). J was trimmed by 3 bases and V by 5 bases; bases with no gene match: 6. The CDR3 runs 15 residues. CDR3 DNA sequence: TGTGCCAGCAGCCCCGGGACAGTCCACACCGGGGAGCTGTTTTTT. It codes for CASSPGTVHTGELFF.

This clone was counted once. This rearrangement joins TRBV27 to TRBJ2-1, with 11 bases aligning to TRBD2. V lost 6 bases to trimming and J lost 5 bases; unmatched junction nucleotides: 9. In germline, CDR1 is MNHEY, CDR2 SMNVEV (reference sequence). This CDR3 has 16 amino acids. The CDR3 is CASRSLAGLADNEQFF. DNA of the CDR3: TGTGCCAGCAGATCACTAGCGGGACTAGCGGACAATGAGCAGTTCTTC.

Here the CDR3 DNA reads TGTGCCAGCAGCTTAGATTCTATCAACTACGAGCAGTACTTC. Translated, it gives CASSLDSINYEQYF. This chain uses TRBV11-2 with TRBJ2-7; D gene unclear. The CDR3 loop spans 14 amino acids. Germline V lookup: CDR1 SGHAT, CDR2 FQNNGV. Trimming removed 0 bases at V and 3 bases at J, with 9 bases between.